This entry is about one T cell receptor beta chain. Its antigen is still unknown. No base qualities exist here, and no much larger clone lies one base off it. The CDR3 regions of human TCRbeta chains were subjected to immunosequencing. The paper's data handling went like this. TCRs in the repertoires were compared against a reference library of SARS-CoV-2-specific TCRs that had been generated with the MIRA antigen-specificity platform. Breadth was defined as the fraction of unique TCRs that were SARS-CoV-2-associated. Depth was defined as the fraction of total T cells that were SARS-CoV-2-associated. Each spike-specific TCR was assigned to its reactive spike region and to a CD4 or CD8 class using the MIRA data. Log10-transformed breadth and depth values were compared by one-way ANOVA with Sidak's multiple comparisons tests. TCRdb retrieved this table from immuneACCESS and kept in-frame rearrangements only. Not all clones are present; in checked studies, unresolved V genes account for under half, and no reason is known for the remainder. Clone size and the V and J calls come from that table; the DNA yielded D and trimming. Within this sample are about 68,000 clones, with 80% to 85% of them counted one time only. Over 10% of the sample is taken by the ten largest.

This entry is derived from a study of T cell responses to AZD1222 COVID-19 vaccine (dated by TCRdb to about 2021). About the investigation overall: Because spike-specific TCR depth and breadth did not differ between the two schedules, AZD1222 recipients who got a second dose at roughly 4 weeks were pooled with those who got a second dose at roughly 12 weeks. A total of over 230 trial participants underwent TCR sequencing, of whom 200 to 220 received two doses of AZD1222 and roughly 25 received two doses of the MenACWY control vaccine. Enrollment into the trials was organized by age into subgroups of 18-55, 56-69 and 70-plus years, and those subgroups contained roughly 150, 30 and 60 TCR-sequenced participants, respectively.

What the research found in general, with its limitations: Vaccine-associated CD4 TCRs spanned the whole spike protein, with dominant responses in regions 160-218 and 743-854. The 56-69-year group was small, and its depth increase did not reach significance, likely because of low power. Reportedly, almost half of the unique spike-specific TCRs recognized epitopes lying outside the regions that are mutated in the B.1.351 and B.1.1.7 variants. Participants were mostly white British, with more females than males. The authors suggested clonal diversity may have been underestimated. No day 14 peak-response samples were available, so repertoires were characterized only after the peak T cell response. Conclusions about previously exposed vaccinees are limited, since just six or seven AZD1222 recipients were seropositive for SARS-CoV-2 at baseline. After two AZD1222 doses, both the breadth and the depth of spike-specific TCRs were significantly higher than at day 0 and than in MenACWY recipients.

Interpreted using the paper, the time point label stands for: baseline before first vaccination. Vaccinee samples were obtained from the UK trials COV001 and COV002, which included a single-blind randomized controlled phase 2/3 trial of AZD1222 (ChAdOx1 nCoV-19) in healthy adults. For TCRbeta chain sequencing, PBMC samples from trial participants were taken at day 0 and at day 28 after the second dose. The origin of this receptor is an adult in good health. The specimen comprised peripheral blood, sampled on day 0 of AZD1222 vaccination.

The bases read TGTGCCAGCAGTCGAACTAGCACCGGGGAGCTGTTTTTT. It translates as CASSRTSTGELFF. The sequence is built from TRBV12-3 or TRBV12-4 and TRBJ2-2, with a weak D call of TRBD2 (5 bases match). Between the V and J ends, shortened by 5 bases and 4 bases respectively, the junction contains 8 bases. The CDR3 runs 13 residues from the cysteine to the phenylalanine. Of all the DNA, just the CDR3 is kept, 39 bases in frame from base 1.